This T cell receptor beta chain was found in a study of T cell repertoires in cytomegalovirus infection. Study information: Both recently identified HLA-C-restricted and well-studied HLA-B-restricted CMV epitopes were used in the study. Public TCR beta signatures provided an indication of both CMV infection and a matching HLA type.

As for this clonotype: Its antigen is not identified.

MiXCR, run by TCRdb on the reads, gives a single entry per CDR3 protein. The table lists some 920,000 distinct CDR3 sequences, 31% of them singletons, with 13% in the top ten. General observations from the study: People with CMV and the relevant HLA were identified by cumulative public TCR beta family frequency. Clonotype analysis showed dominance of the ex vivo response by HLA-C-restricted CMV-specific TCR beta clonotypes.

V was clipped by 1 base and J by 7 bases, with 14 bases between them. Germline loops: CDR1 MGHRA, CDR2 YSYEKL. The CDR3 has 15 residues. The material sequenced was cultured CD8+ T cells from PBMCs, taken from culture after CMV antigen stimulation. This clonotype was obtained from a human donor in good health (CMV status not recorded). Some clones in this sample may be carry-over from other donors' samples. The gene calls are TRBV4-1 and TRBJ2-1; possible D gene TRBD2, 7 bases. CDR3 DNA: TGCGCCAGCAGCCAAGGATCGGGGGGCCCAAATGAGCAGTTCTTC. Amino acids: CASSQGSGGPNEQFF.